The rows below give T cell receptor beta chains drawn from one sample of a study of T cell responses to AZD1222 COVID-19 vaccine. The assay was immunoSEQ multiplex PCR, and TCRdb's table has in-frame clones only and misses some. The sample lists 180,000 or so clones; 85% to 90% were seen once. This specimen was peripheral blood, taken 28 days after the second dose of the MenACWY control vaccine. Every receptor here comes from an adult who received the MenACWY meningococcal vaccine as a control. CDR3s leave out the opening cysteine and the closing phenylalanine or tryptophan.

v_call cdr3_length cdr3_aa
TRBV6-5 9 ASSRAHEQY
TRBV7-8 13 ASSPARLAGNIQY
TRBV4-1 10 ASSQGGRETY
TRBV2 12 ASQTSGRKGEQF
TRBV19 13 ASSRERQADYEQY
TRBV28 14 ASSPRDSKPSTEAF
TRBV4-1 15 ASIEEKDSYRVTEAF
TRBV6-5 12 ASRRTTGANVLT
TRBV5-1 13 ASRWTSGTTDTQY
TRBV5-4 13 ASSLARMGNTEAF
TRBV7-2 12 ASSLYSRQDTQY
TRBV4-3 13 ASSQVLASTDTQY
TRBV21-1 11 ASSSSRGYEQY
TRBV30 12 AQLAVSRALGYT
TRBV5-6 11 ASRKANSYEQY
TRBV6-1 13 ASSENPGSYNEQF
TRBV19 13 ASKSGTGGTGELF
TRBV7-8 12 ASSMTFSGNTIY
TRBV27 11 ASSPGAGSEQY
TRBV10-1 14 ASSESLEEGGTEAF
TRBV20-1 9 SARDPPEQF
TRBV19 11 ASTPQGYEKLF
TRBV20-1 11 SASGDNSYEQY
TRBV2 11 ASREDYNQPQH
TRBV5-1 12 ASATDSSYNEQF
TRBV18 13 ASSPRMAGDYGYT
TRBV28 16 ASSLLAEGVRSYNEQF
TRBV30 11 AWSIGGQETQY
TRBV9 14 ASSFARDRRTDTQY
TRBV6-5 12 ASSYSLGRGPGS
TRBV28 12 ASSYGSLRETQY
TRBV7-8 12 ASSQSHGGTEAF
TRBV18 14 ASSQGQHSGANVLT
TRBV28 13 AISRESLPSYEQY
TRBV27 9 ASKAYNEQF
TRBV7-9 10 ASSPRGTEAF
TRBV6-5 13 ASTEQGAGTDTQY
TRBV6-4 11 ASSDSSGDGYT
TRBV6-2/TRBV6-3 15 ASSYPGQGLMNTEAF
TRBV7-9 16 ASSPSATGRLGTDTQY
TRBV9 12 ASSVGGGGREQY
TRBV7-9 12 ASSGNRGSYEQY
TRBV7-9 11 AISLGTDQPQH
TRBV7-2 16 ASSLAPGTGGVPYGYT
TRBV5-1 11 ASSLGDTGPLH
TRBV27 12 ASSFQGADYGYT
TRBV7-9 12 ASSLDKLSYEQY
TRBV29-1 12 SVARQGKTEKLF